This TCR beta chain was identified during a study of T cell repertoires in cytomegalovirus infection. Overall study results and limits: CMV-specific TCR beta clonotypes restricted by HLA-C dominated the ex vivo response.

Ten or more counts support this clonotype. Its antigen is still unknown. TCRdb fed the reads into MiXCR, producing one record per CDR3 protein. The sample lists hundreds of thousands of distinct CDR3 sequences, around 9.1% occurring once. Sequencing was done on a sample of PBMCs. The sequence was collected from a human donor in good health (CMV status not recorded). Some clones in this sample may be carry-over from other donors' samples.

CDR3 bases: TGTGCCAGCAGTTACGGACAGGGCGGCAAAAACATTCAGTACTTC. This encodes CASSYGQGGKNIQYF. The J gene is TRBJ2-4, the V gene TRBV6-5; 8 positions agree with TRBD1. The CDR3 totals 15 residues. Germline lookup yields CDR1 MNHEY and CDR2 SVGAGI. J was trimmed by 3 bases and V by 2 bases; bases with no gene match: 3.